Each of the 17 T cell receptor beta chains below was sequenced from the same sample in a study of OX40 agonist ivuxolimab in advanced cancers. Assay used: immunoSEQ multiplex PCR; TCRdb lists only in-frame clones, some missing. This table has 68,000 or so clones, almost 85% appearing once. The source was CD4+ or CD8+ T cells sorted from blood, collected in a trial of the OX40 agonist ivuxolimab. The receptors come from an adult with an advanced solid tumor such as melanoma, head and neck, liver or kidney cancer.

The rearrangement joins TRBV4-3 to TRBJ1-1; no clear D. The CDR3 has 15 residues. Germline lookup yields CDR1 LGHNA and CDR2 YSLEER. V gave up 4 bases and J gave up 5 bases, with 17 bases separating them. CDR3 nucleotides: TGCGCCAGCAGCCTAGCCTTCGGAAGCGAGACTGAAGCTTTCTTT. It is translated as CASSLAFGSETEAFF.

The chain has TRBV7-2 and TRBJ2-1; the match to TRBD2 covers 9 bases. CDR1 and CDR2 from the germline V gene are SGHTA and FQGNSA. This CDR3 is 14 amino acids long. Unmatched junction bases numbered 8, after V lost 4 bases and J lost 10 bases. CDR3: CASSSGLAFLEQFF. In nucleotides, the CDR3 is TGTGCCAGCAGCTCGGGACTAGCCTTCCTGGAGCAGTTCTTC.

The rearrangement joins TRBV5-5 to TRBJ2-7; D remains unclear. Looked up from germline, CDR1 is SGHKS and CDR2 is YYEKEE (reference sequence). The CDR3 has 15 amino acids. V was trimmed by 2 bases and J by 1 base, leaving 13 bases between them. The CDR3 region has the DNA TGTGCCAGCAGCTTTCGAGCCTCGGTGTCCTACGAGCAGTACTTC. Protein: CASSFRASVSYEQYF. The complete variable domain, with remaining parts taken from reference TRBV5-5 and TRBJ2-7, reads DAGVTQSPTHLIKTRGQQVTLRCSPISGHKSVSWYQQVLGQGPQFIFQYYEKEERGRGNFPDRFSARQFPNYSSELNVNALLLGDSALYLCASSFRASVSYEQYFGPGTRLTVT.

The V call is TRBV6-5, the J call TRBJ1-5, with D tentatively TRBD1 (6 bases). The ends were cut back, 9 bases at V and 1 base at J, with 16 bases in the middle. The CDR3 is 15 amino acids. Per the germline V gene, CDR1 is MNHEY and CDR2 is SVGAGI. This CDR3 reads CARTLGGGSNQPQHF. The CDR3 region has the DNA TGTGCCAGGACTCTCGGAGGGGGAAGCAATCAGCCCCAGCATTTT.

The CDR3 sequence: CASSPTKASTRSGSGDYGYTF. Written as DNA, the CDR3 is TGTGCCAGCTCACCCACCAAAGCCTCAACCAGATCAGGATCCGGAGACTATGGCTACACCTTC. The V and J genes are TRBV18 and TRBJ1-2, with D unclear. V was shortened by 3 bases and J by 3 bases, with 32 bases between the two germline ends. CDR3 length: 21 residues. CDR1 is KGHSH and CDR2 is LQKENI in the germline V gene.

J is TRBJ2-7 and V is TRBV14; 7 positions agree with TRBD1. CDR1 is SGHDN and CDR2 is FVKESK in the germline V gene. The ends lost 1 base at V and 4 bases at J; junction bases unmatched: 10. The CDR3 length is 16 residues. The CDR3 sequence is CASSQGGQTGRYEQYF. The CDR3 coding sequence is TGTGCCAGCAGCCAAGGGGGACAGACAGGGCGGTACGAGCAGTACTTC.

The chain has TRBV7-9 and TRBJ2-7; the D is unclear. Looked up from germline, CDR1 is SEHNR and CDR2 is FQNEAQ (reference sequence). The CDR3 consists of 14 residues. The ends were cut back, 5 bases at V and 0 bases at J, with 11 bases in the middle. The CDR3 is CASSPGAVSYEQYF. CDR3 nucleotide sequence: TGTGCCAGCAGCCCTGGTGCCGTCTCCTACGAGCAGTACTTC.

The chain has TRBV5-1 and TRBJ2-5; TRBD1 matches 7 bases. The germline V gene encodes CDR1 SGHRS and CDR2 YFSETQ. Trimming took 1 base from V and 5 from J; bases not matched to a gene: 2. The CDR3 spans 13 residues. The CDR3 bases are TGCGCCAGCAGCTTGAGGGGGCGGGAGACCCAGTACTTC. Translating it yields CASSLRGRETQYF.

This clone was detected a few times. V gene TRBV28 combines with J gene TRBJ1-5, with D unresolved. Germline V CDR1 and CDR2: MDHEN, SYDVKM. Trimming took 7 bases from V and 4 from J, leaving 8 bases between them. The CDR3 is made up of 12 amino acids. Here the CDR3 DNA reads TGTGCCAGCACCGGGAAAAATCAGCCCCAGCATTTT. It encodes CASTGKNQPQHF.

The chain uses TRBV6-6 and TRBJ2-1; 11 bases are a match to TRBD2. The CDR3 runs 14 residues. CDR1 MNHNY and CDR2 SVGAGI come from the germline V gene (reference sequence). The V segment lost 6 bases and the J segment 9 bases; nucleotides outside the gene matches: 7. CDR3 in DNA: TGTGCCAGCAGCCTACTAGCGGGAGATATTGAGCAGTTCTTC. It is translated as CASSLLAGDIEQFF.

J is TRBJ1-2 and V is TRBV11-2; D is unclear. The germline V and J ends were trimmed by 5 bases and 4 bases, with 11 bases remaining between them. CDR1 is SGHAT and CDR2 is FQNNGV in the germline V gene. The CDR3 loop spans 13 amino acids. CDR3 coding DNA: TGTGCCAGCAGCGCCTCCCCGACCTATGGCTACACCTTC. Amino acid sequence: CASSASPTYGYTF.

The gene calls are TRBV10-1 and TRBJ1-1; no definite D call. CDR3 length: 15 residues. Trimming took off 3 bases at V and 0 bases at J, with 11 bases between the two ends. Germline V gene data show CDR1 as WNHNN and CDR2 as SYGVQD (reference sequence). The CDR3 loop is CASSEDARLNTEAFF. CDR3 DNA: TGCGCCAGCAGTGAAGACGCCCGTTTGAACACTGAAGCTTTCTTT.

The rearrangement uses TRBV6-1 and TRBJ2-5; D is perhaps TRBD2 (5 bases). This CDR3 spans 15 amino acids. Trimming left V 2 bases short and J 5 bases short, with 15 bases between. Germline V lookup: CDR1 MNHNS, CDR2 SASEGT. The CDR3 sequence: CASSELSRGIETQYF. The CDR3 nucleotides read TGTGCCAGCAGTGAACTCTCCAGAGGGATCGAGACCCAGTACTTC.

The V and J genes are TRBV2 and TRBJ2-2; D not resolved. The V and J ends lost 5 bases and 0 bases respectively, with 10 bases between them. The V gene's germline CDR1 is SNHLY and CDR2 FYNNEI. The CDR3 runs to 15 residues. The CDR3 DNA is TGTGCCAGCAGTCATACCTTCGCGAACACCGGGGAGCTGTTTTTT. It translates to CASSHTFANTGELFF.

V and J are TRBV5-1 and TRBJ2-1; the D gene is possibly TRBD2 (6 bases). Germline loops: CDR1 SGHRS, CDR2 YFSETQ. The ends were cut back, 0 bases at V and 11 bases at J, with 12 bases in the middle. The length of the CDR3 is 13 residues. CDR3 DNA: TGCGCCAGCAGCTTGGACGCCGGGGGTAAGCAGTTCTTC. Amino acid sequence: CASSLDAGGKQFF.

This clone was seen more than once but under ten times. The rearrangement joins TRBV5-1 to TRBJ2-7; TRBD1 matches at 9 bases. CDR1 and CDR2 (germline): SGHRS, YFSETQ. This CDR3 spans 14 amino acids. With V trimmed by 2 bases and J by 7 bases, 7 bases remained unmatched. The CDR3 region is CASSLTGTGTEQYF. CDR3 nucleotides: TGCGCCAGCAGCTTAACCGGGACAGGGACAGAGCAGTACTTC.

V usage is TRBV7-3 and J usage is TRBJ2-5; D might be TRBD2 (7 bases). The CDR3 contains 15 residues. The germline CDR1 and CDR2 sequences are SGHTA and FQGTGA. The V end was cut by 2 bases, the J end by 5 bases, with 15 bases between. The CDR3 sequence: CASSLGGRGAETQYF. CDR3 bases: TGTGCCAGCAGCTTAGGTGGTCGGGGGGCCGAGACCCAGTACTTC.